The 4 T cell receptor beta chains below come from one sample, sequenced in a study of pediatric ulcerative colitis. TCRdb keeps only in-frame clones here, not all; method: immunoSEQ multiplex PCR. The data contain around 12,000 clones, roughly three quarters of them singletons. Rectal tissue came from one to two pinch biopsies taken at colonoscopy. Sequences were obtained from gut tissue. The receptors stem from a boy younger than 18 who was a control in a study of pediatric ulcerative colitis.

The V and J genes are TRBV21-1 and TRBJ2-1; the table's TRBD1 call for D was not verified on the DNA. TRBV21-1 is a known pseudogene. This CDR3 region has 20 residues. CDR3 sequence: CASSKALFRMADIFYNEQFF. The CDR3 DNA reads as TGTGCCAGCAGCAAAGCGCTTTTCCGAATGGCCGACATCTTCTACAATGAGCAGTTCTTC.

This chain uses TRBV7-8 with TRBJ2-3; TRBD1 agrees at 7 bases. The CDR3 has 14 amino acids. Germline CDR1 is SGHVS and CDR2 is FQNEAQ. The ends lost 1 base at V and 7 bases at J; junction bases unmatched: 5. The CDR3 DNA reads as TGTGCCAGCAGCTTAGAAGGGGGCACGAATACGCAGTATTTT. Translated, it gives CASSLEGGTNTQYF.

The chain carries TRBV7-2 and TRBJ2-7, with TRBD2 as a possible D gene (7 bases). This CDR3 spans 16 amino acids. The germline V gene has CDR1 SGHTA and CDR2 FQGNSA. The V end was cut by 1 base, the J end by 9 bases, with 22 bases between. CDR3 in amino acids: CASSLVGTSSGTLQYF. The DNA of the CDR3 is TGTGCCAGCAGCTTAGTGGGGACTTCGAGCGGGACACTGCAGTACTTC.

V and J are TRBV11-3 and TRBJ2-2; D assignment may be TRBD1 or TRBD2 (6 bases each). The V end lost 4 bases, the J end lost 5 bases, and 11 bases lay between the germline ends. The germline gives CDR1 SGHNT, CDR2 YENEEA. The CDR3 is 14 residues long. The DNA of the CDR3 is TGTGCCAGCAGCTGGAGGGGGGTAACCGGGGAGCTGTTTTTT. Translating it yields CASSWRGVTGELFF.